This T cell receptor beta chain is drawn from a study of PD-1 blockade in classical Hodgkin lymphoma. Study-level points and caveats: Significant TCR diversity gains by C4D1 occurred in CD4+ but not CD8+ cells. Any patient who commenced nivolumab under 1 year after ASCT was excluded. Complete responders entered with baseline diversity on par with newly diagnosed patients, the results showed.

Note on this clone: Antigen: not known.

Exposure to brentuximab vedotin varied, and each patient had relapsed following autologous stem cell transplantation. The data were produced by immunoSEQ multiplex PCR, yet TCRdb's version contains in-frame clones alone and is incomplete. Here the sample spans under 5,500 clones, more than 55% being singletons. This CDR3 comprises 13 residues. The germline gives CDR1 MNHEY, CDR2 SMNVEV (reference sequence). V shed 6 bases and J shed 0 bases, with 9 bases lying between them. The chain has TRBV27 and TRBJ2-7; D may be TRBD2 (6 bases). The specimen comprised peripheral blood mononuclear cells (PBMCs), sampled at baseline. The TCR comes from a human donor with classical Hodgkin lymphoma. The CDR3 DNA reads as TGTGCCAGCAGCCACGGGAGCTCCTACGAGCAGTACTTC. It encodes CASSHGSSYEQYF.